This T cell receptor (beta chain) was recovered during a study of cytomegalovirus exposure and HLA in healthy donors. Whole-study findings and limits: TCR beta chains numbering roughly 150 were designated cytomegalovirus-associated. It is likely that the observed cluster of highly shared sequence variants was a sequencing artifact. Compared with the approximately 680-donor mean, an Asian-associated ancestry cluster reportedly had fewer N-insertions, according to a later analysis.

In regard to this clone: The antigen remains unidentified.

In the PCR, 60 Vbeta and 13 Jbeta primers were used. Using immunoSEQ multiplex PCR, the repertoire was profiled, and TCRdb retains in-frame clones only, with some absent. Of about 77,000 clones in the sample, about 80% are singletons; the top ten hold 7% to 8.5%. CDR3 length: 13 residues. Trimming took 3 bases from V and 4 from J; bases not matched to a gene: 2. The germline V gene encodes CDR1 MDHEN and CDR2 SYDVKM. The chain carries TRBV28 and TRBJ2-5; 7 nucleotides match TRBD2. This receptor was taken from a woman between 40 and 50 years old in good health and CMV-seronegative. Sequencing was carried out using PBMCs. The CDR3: CASSLGGRETQYF. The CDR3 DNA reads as TGTGCCAGCAGTTTGGGGGGGAGAGAGACCCAGTACTTC.